Sequencing of this T cell receptor (beta chain) was carried out in a study of naive and memory T cell subsets. There are many counts of this clonotype. Its antigen is undetermined. Two oligonucleotides, mixed equimolar, formed the beta constant-region primer covering TRBC1 and TRBC2. An oligonucleotide with the SP2 primer and a 12-nucleotide UMI was ligated to the cDNA 3' end. TCRdb called the UMI-ligation and nested PCR reads again in MiXCR, with one record for every CDR3 protein. The repertoire includes 120,000 to 150,000 distinct CDR3 sequences, about 18% of them detected once, and around 0.14% sits in the top ten. Study results and caveats: In naive cells, over 95% of TCR sequences were seen only once. A few larger clonotypes appeared in naive repertoires, especially CD8, possibly memory cells re-expressing CD45RA.

CMV status came from CD4+ IFNgamma after overnight CMV lysate stimulation. The CDR3 runs 16 residues. Trimming took 5 bases from V and 0 from J, leaving 14 bases between them. Germline V gene lookup returns CDR1 MDHEN and CDR2 SYDVKM. Sequenced sample: naive CD4+ T cells from blood. This chain uses TRBV28 with TRBJ2-1, with D perhaps TRBD2 (5 bases). This clonotype originated in a human donor in good health. The CDR3 sequence: CASSAWTGSSYNEQFF. CDR3 sequence (DNA): TGTGCCAGCAGTGCCTGGACGGGGAGCTCCTACAATGAGCAGTTCTTC.